This is a list of T cell receptor beta chains from one sample in a study of OX40 agonist ivuxolimab in advanced cancers. Sequenced by immunoSEQ multiplex PCR; TCRdb stores in-frame clones only, minus some. The table lists some 44,000 clones, 75% to 90% of them singletons. The sequences come from CD4+ or CD8+ T cells sorted from blood, collected in a trial of the OX40 agonist ivuxolimab. The receptors were gathered from an adult with an advanced solid tumor such as melanoma, head and neck, liver or kidney cancer. Each CDR3 is given with its conserved first and last residue. Fields, in order: D gene, J gene, clone size, V gene, CDR3 protein, CDR3 DNA. D genes are given only for firm matches. Part of the rows lack a size; the others show once, few, many or a class for expanded clones.

>-|TRBJ2-2|-|TRBV29-1
CSVTGTGELFF
TGCAGCGTGACTGGCACCGGGGAGCTGTTTTTT
>-|TRBJ2-7|-|TRBV18
CASSQTVTEQYF
TGTGCCAGCTCACAGACAGTGACCGAGCAGTACTTC
>TRBD1|TRBJ2-7|once|TRBV30
CAWSTQGVEQYF
TGTGCCTGGAGTACACAGGGGGTCGAGCAGTACTTC
>TRBD1|TRBJ1-1|few|TRBV5-1
CASRDSLNTEAFF
TGCGCCAGCCGGGACAGCCTGAACACTGAAGCTTTCTTT
>TRBD2|TRBJ2-1|-|TRBV2
CARPGLADNEQFF
TGTGCCAGACCGGGACTAGCGGACAATGAGCAGTTCTTC
>-|TRBJ2-3|-|TRBV11-3
CASSHNADTQYF
TGTGCCAGCAGCCACAATGCAGATACGCAGTATTTT
>TRBD2|TRBJ2-2|-|TRBV5-1
CASSPRTPPPGLAGNTGELFF
TGCGCCAGCAGCCCGAGGACACCCCCTCCGGGACTAGCGGGGAACACCGGGGAGCTGTTTTTT
>-|TRBJ2-7|-|TRBV6-1
CASRVPMGEQYF
TGTGCCAGCAGGGTTCCCATGGGGGAGCAGTACTTC
>TRBD2|TRBJ2-1|-|TRBV2
CASSEGLAGFNEQFF
TGTGCCAGCAGTGAAGGCCTAGCGGGATTCAATGAGCAGTTCTTC
>TRBD1|TRBJ1-2|-|TRBV5-6
CASSSTGGSGYTF
TGTGCCAGCAGCTCGACAGGGGGCAGTGGCTACACCTTC
>TRBD1|TRBJ1-5|-|TRBV18
CASSFRQGDNQPQHF
TGTGCCAGCTCATTTCGACAGGGTGACAATCAGCCCCAGCATTTT
>-|TRBJ2-7|-|TRBV30
CAGGGVSGNEQYF
TGTGCCGGAGGGGGAGTAAGTGGGAACGAGCAGTACTTC
>TRBD1|TRBJ2-7|few|TRBV5-4
CASSSPGQGSSYEQYF
TGTGCCAGCAGCTCTCCGGGACAGGGGTCCTCCTACGAGCAGTACTTC
>-|TRBJ2-6|-|TRBV19
CASNRAPGANVLTF
TGTGCCAGCAACAGGGCTCCCGGGGCCAACGTCCTGACTTTC
>TRBD1|TRBJ1-2|-|TRBV7-9
CASSAEWTGVYGYTF
TGTGCCAGCAGCGCCGAGTGGACAGGGGTCTATGGCTACACCTTC
>-|TRBJ1-1|-|TRBV6-1
CASSEVTGTEAFF
TGTGCCAGCAGTGAGGTGACGGGGACTGAAGCTTTCTTT
>TRBD1|TRBJ1-1|-|TRBV7-2
CASSQIGTGQAEAFF
TGTGCCAGCAGCCAGATCGGGACAGGTCAAGCTGAAGCTTTCTTT
>-|TRBJ2-7|-|TRBV6-6
CASSYDRLSYEQYF
TGTGCCAGCAGTTACGACAGACTCTCCTACGAGCAGTACTTC
>TRBD1|TRBJ1-3|few|TRBV5-1
CASSPGTGPTGGNTIYF
TGCGCCAGCAGCCCCGGGACAGGTCCAACTGGTGGAAACACCATATATTTT
>-|TRBJ1-4|-|TRBV10-3
CAISDQQGAGEKLFF
TGTGCCATCAGTGACCAACAGGGAGCAGGCGAAAAACTGTTTTTT
>-|TRBJ2-5|-|TRBV29-1
CSVRTGQGETQYF
TGCAGCGTCCGAACGGGGCAGGGGGAGACCCAGTACTTC
>TRBD1|TRBJ1-1|-|TRBV6-4
CASSDSIGGSEAFF
TGTGCCAGCAGTGACTCTATAGGGGGCAGTGAAGCTTTCTTT
>TRBD1|TRBJ1-1|-|TRBV5-1
CASSDDRVGNTEAFF
TGCGCCAGCAGCGATGACAGGGTCGGGAACACTGAAGCTTTCTTT
>-|TRBJ1-2|-|TRBV10-3
CAISDLKMSYGYTF
TGTGCCATCAGTGACCTTAAAATGAGTTATGGCTACACCTTC
>-|TRBJ1-1|-|TRBV6-6
CASSYMNTEAFF
TGTGCCAGCAGTTACATGAACACTGAAGCTTTCTTT
>-|TRBJ2-7|-|TRBV19
CASRSSHSSYEQYF
TGTGCCAGTAGATCTAGTCATAGCTCCTACGAGCAGTACTTC
>-|TRBJ1-1|-|TRBV9
CASSPFTMNTEAFF
TGTGCCAGCAGCCCTTTCACCATGAACACTGAAGCTTTCTTT
>TRBD1|TRBJ2-5|-|TRBV18
CASSPGTGARETQYF
TGTGCCAGCTCACCCGGGACAGGGGCGAGGGAGACCCAGTACTTC
>-|TRBJ1-1|-|TRBV19
CASTPGQVNTEAFF
TGTGCCAGTACCCCAGGGCAGGTAAATACTGAAGCTTTCTTT
>-|TRBJ1-4|-|TRBV15
CATSRSPTNEKLFF
TGTGCCACCAGCAGGAGTCCAACTAATGAAAAACTGTTTTTT
>TRBD1|TRBJ2-7|-|TRBV10-3
CAISDSGQGGYEQYF
TGTGCCATCAGTGATTCCGGACAGGGGGGGTACGAGCAGTACTTC
>TRBD1|TRBJ1-2|-|TRBV10-1
CASSAGTGGADGYTF
TGCGCCAGCAGTGCCGGGACAGGGGGCGCGGATGGCTACACCTTC
>TRBD1|TRBJ1-2|-|TRBV6-5
CASSDGQGGVIYTF
TGTGCCAGCAGTGACGGACAGGGAGGAGTTATCTACACCTTC
>-|TRBJ1-2|-|TRBV5-1
CASSLEGANYGYTF
TGCGCCAGCAGCTTGGAGGGAGCTAACTATGGCTACACCTTC
>-|TRBJ1-5|-|TRBV10-3
CAVRNSNQPQHF
TGTGCCGTCAGGAATAGCAATCAGCCCCAGCATTTT